This T cell receptor (beta chain) originates from a study of T-cell reconstitution after alpha-beta-depleted transplantation in children. The CDR3 runs to 13 residues. Trimming pared 4 bases from V and 5 bases from J, leaving 8 bases between. Germline CDR1 SNHLY, CDR2 FYNNEI. Library preparation (for TCRbeta) was performed with unique molecular identifiers. TCRdb reprocessed the PCR reads via MiXCR and lists one record per CDR3 protein. The sample gives more than 300,000 distinct CDR3 sequences, roughly 16% of which show up once; just over 40% is in the top ten. Material: PBMCs, mostly from graft donor cells, obtained 360 days after TCRalphabeta/CD19-depleted stem cell transplant. The chain couples TRBV2 to TRBJ2-2; D remains unclear. The sequence was collected from a male patient aged 2-15 years who had a stem cell transplant for acute lymphoblastic leukemia, so the T cells may come from the graft donor. The CDR3 protein is CASSVSITGELFF. CDR3 sequence (DNA): TGTGCCAGCAGTGTCTCGATTACCGGGGAGCTGTTTTTT.